This T cell receptor (beta chain) was found in a study of molecular identifiers for immune sequencing clone quantification. Across the study: Across replicate runs, RNA obtained from approximately 20,000 or 100,000 naive CD8 cells was divided into five, with four undergoing sequencing.

The CDR3 consists of 14 residues. For this clonotype: The antigen remains undetermined.

Study-wide points: It was shown that clones above 20 RNA copies held over 98% of effector molecules, but under 1% in naive cells.

Making the bulk TCR libraries relied on previously described methods and listed TCR primers. TCRdb itself ran the PCR reads through MiXCR, one entry per CDR3 protein. Of more than 85,000 distinct CDR3 sequences detected, 36% appear once; the ten largest clones hold less than 5%. This TCR came from a human donor in good health. Some libraries in this study had Jurkat cell RNA spiked in. Sample: naive CD8+ T cells from blood, with Jurkat cell RNA spiked in. The subset was: FACS-sorted CD8+CD4-CCR7+CD45RA+ naive T cells. This chain joins TRBV21-1 and TRBJ2-5; the table's D call, TRBD2, was not checked against the DNA. TRBV21-1 is termed a pseudogene. The CDR3 loop is CASNQSSIQETQYF. In DNA, the CDR3 is TGTGCCAGCAACCAGTCCAGTATCCAAGAGACCCAGTACTTC.